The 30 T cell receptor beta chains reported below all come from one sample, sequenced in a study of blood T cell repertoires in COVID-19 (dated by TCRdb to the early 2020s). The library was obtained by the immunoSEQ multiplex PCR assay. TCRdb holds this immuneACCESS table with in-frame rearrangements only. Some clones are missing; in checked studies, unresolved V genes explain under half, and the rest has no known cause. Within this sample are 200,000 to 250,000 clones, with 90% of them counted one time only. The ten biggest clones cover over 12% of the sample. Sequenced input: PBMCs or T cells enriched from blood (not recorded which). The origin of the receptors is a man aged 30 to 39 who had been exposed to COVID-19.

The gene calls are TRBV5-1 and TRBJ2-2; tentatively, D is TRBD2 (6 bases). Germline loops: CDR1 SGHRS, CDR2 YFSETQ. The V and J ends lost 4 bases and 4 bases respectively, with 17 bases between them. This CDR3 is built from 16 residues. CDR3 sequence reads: CASSPRDSQGTGELFF. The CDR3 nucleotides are TGCGCCAGCAGCCCTCGGGACTCCCAGGGCACCGGGGAGCTGTTTTTT.

As DNA, the CDR3 is TGCGCCAGCAGCATTGGACTCACCGGGACATATGGCTACACCTTC. Protein sequence: CASSIGLTGTYGYTF. This chain links TRBV5-1 with TRBJ1-2; the D gene is possibly TRBD1 (6 bases). The ends were cut back, 4 bases at V and 5 bases at J, with 18 bases in the middle. The CDR3 has 15 residues. Per germline, CDR1 SGHRS and CDR2 YFSETQ.

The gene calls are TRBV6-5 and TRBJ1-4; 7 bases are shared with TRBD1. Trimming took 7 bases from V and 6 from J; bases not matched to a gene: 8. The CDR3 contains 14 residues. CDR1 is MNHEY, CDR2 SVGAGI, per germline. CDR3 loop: CASTGRQGDEKLFF. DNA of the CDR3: TGTGCCAGCACGGGTAGGCAGGGGGATGAAAAACTGTTTTTT.

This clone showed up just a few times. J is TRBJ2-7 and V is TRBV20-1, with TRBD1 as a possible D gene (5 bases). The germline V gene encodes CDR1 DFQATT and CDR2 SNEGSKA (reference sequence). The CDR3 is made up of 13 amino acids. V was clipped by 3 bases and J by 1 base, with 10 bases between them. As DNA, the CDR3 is TGCAGTGCTAGTCTTCAGGGATCCTACGAGCAGTACTTC. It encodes CSASLQGSYEQYF.

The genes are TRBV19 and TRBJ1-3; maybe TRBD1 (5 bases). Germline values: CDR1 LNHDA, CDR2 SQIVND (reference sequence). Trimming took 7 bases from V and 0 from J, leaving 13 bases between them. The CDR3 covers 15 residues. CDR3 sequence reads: CASTLGGGSGNTIYF. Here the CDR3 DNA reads TGTGCCAGTACTTTGGGGGGTGGCTCTGGAAACACCATATATTTT.

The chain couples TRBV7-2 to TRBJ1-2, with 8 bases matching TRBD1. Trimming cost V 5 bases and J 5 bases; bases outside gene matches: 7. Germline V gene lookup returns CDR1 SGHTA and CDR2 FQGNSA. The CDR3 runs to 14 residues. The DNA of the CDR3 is TGTGCCAGCAGCCAGGGACAGGTGGGGTATGGCTACACCTTC. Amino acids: CASSQGQVGYGYTF. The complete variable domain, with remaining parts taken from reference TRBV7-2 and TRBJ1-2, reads GAGVSQSPSNKVTEKGKDVELRCDPISGHTALYWYRQSLGQGLEFLIYFQGNSAPDKSGLPSDRFSAERTGGSVSTLTIQRTQQEDSAVYLCASSQGQVGYGYTFGSGTRLTVV.

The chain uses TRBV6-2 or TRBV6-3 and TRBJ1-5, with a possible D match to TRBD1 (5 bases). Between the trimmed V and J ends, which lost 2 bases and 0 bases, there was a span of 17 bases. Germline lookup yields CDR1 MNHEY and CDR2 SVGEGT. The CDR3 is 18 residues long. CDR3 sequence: CASSYPPDRQTSNQPQHF. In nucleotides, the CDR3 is TGTGCCAGCAGTTACCCCCCCGACAGACAAACTAGCAATCAGCCCCAGCATTTT.

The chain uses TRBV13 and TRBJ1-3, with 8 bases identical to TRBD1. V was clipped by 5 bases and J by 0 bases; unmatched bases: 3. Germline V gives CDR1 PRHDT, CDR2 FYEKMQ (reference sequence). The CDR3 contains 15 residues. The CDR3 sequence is CASSPGQGSGNTIYF. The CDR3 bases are TGTGCCAGCAGCCCAGGACAGGGCTCTGGAAACACCATATATTTT.

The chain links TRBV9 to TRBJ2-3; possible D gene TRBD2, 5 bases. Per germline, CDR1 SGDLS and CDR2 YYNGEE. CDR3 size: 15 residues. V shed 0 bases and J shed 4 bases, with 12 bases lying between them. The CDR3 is CASSVEGRGADTQYF. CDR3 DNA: TGTGCCAGCAGCGTAGAAGGCCGGGGAGCAGATACGCAGTATTTT.

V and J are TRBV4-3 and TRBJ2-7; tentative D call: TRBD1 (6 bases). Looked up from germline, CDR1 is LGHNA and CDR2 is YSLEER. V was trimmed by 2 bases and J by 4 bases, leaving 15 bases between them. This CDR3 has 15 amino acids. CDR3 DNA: TGCGCCAGCAGCCAATCGAGGACAGCTTTATACGAGCAGTACTTC. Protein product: CASSQSRTALYEQYF.

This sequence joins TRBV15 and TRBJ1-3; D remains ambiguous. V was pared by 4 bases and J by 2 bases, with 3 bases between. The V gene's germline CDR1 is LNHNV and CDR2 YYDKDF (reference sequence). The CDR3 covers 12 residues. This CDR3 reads CATSNTGNTIYF. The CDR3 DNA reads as TGTGCCACCAGCAATACTGGAAACACCATATATTTT.

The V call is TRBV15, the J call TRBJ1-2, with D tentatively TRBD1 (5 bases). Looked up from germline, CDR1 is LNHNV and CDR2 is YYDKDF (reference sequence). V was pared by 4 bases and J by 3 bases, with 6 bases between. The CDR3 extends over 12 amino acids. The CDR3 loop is CATSKGDYGYTF. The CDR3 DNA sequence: TGTGCCACCAGCAAAGGGGACTATGGCTACACCTTC. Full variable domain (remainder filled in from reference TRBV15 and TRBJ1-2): DAMVIQNPRYQVTQFGKPVTLSCSQTLNHNVMYWYQQKSSQAPKLLFHYYDKDFNNEADTPDNFQSRRPNTSFCFLDIRSPGLGDTAMYLCATSKGDYGYTFGSGTRLTVV.

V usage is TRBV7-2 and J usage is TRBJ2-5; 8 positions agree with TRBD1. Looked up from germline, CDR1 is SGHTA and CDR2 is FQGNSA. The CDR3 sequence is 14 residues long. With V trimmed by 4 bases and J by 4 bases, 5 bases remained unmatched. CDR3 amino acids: CASSSTGVRETQYF. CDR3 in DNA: TGTGCCAGCAGCTCGACAGGGGTCCGAGAGACCCAGTACTTC.

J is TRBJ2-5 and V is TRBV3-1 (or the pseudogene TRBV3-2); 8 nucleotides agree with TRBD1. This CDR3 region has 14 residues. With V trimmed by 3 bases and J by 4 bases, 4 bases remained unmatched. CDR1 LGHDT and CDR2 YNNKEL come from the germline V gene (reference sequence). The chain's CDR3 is CASSHRTGLETQYF. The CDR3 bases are TGTGCCAGCAGCCATAGGACAGGGTTAGAGACCCAGTACTTC.

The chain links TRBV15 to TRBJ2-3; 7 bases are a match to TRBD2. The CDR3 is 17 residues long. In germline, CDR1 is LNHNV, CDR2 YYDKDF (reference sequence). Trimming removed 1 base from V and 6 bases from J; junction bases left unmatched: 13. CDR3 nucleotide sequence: TGTGCCACCAGCAGAGGTGGGAGGGGCAGGGTTCACGATACGCAGTATTTT. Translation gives CATSRGGRGRVHDTQYF.

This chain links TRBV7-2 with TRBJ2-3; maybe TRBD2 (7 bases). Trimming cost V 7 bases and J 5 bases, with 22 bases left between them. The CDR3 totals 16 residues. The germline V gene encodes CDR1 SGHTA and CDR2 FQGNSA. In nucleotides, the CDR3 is TGTGCCAGCAACGAGGGGGGGCCAATATCCGGAGATACGCAGTATTTT. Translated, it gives CASNEGGPISGDTQYF. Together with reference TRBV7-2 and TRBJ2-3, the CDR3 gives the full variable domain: GAGVSQSPSNKVTEKGKDVELRCDPISGHTALYWYRQSLGQGLEFLIYFQGNSAPDKSGLPSDRFSAERTGGSVSTLTIQRTQQEDSAVYLCASNEGGPISGDTQYFGPGTRLTVL.

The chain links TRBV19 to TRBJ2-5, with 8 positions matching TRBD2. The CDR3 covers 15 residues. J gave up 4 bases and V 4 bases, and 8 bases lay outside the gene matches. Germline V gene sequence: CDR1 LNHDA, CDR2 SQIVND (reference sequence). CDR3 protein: CASSTTGTSLETQYF. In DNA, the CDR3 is TGTGCCAGTAGTACGACCGGGACTAGTCTAGAGACCCAGTACTTC.

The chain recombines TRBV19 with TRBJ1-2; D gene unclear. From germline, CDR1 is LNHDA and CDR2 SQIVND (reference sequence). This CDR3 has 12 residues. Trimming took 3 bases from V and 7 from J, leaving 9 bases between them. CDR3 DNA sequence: TGTGCCAGTAGTATGCTGCGCTCTGGCTACACCTTC. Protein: CASSMLRSGYTF.

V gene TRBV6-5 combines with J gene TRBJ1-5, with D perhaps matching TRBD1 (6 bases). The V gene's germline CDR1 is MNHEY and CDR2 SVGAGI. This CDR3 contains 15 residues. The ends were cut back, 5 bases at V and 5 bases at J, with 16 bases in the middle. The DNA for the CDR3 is TGTGCCAGCAGTCCCATTGGGCCAGGGGATCAGCCCCAGCATTTT. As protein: CASSPIGPGDQPQHF.

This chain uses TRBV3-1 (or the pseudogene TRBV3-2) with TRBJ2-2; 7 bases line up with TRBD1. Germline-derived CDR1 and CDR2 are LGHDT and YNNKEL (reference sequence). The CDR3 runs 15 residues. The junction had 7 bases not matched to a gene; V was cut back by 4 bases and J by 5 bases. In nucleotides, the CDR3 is TGTGCCAGCAGCCGCAGACAGGGTAGGACCGGGGAGCTGTTTTTT. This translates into CASSRRQGRTGELFF.

The CDR3 loop reads CASSLTGIAKNIQYF. The CDR3 region has the DNA TGTGCCAGTAGTTTGACAGGGATCGCCAAAAACATTCAGTACTTC. V is TRBV19 and J is TRBJ2-4; 7 positions match TRBD1. V trimming: 5 bases; J trimming: 1 base; junction bases outside the gene matches: 5. This CDR3 has 15 amino acids. Germline assignment: CDR1 LNHDA and CDR2 SQIVND (reference sequence).

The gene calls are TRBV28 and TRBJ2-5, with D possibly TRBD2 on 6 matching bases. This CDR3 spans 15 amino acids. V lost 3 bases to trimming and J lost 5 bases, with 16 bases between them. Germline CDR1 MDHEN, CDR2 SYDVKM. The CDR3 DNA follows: TGTGCCAGCAGTTTCAGTGCGGGGCCGGGGGAGACCCAGTACTTC. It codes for CASSFSAGPGETQYF.

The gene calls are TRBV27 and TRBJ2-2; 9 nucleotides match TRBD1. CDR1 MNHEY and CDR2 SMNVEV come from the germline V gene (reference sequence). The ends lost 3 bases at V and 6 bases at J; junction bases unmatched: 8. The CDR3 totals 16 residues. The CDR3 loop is CASSFDRGALAGELFF. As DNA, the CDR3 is TGTGCCAGCAGTTTTGACAGGGGGGCCTTGGCCGGGGAGCTGTTTTTT.

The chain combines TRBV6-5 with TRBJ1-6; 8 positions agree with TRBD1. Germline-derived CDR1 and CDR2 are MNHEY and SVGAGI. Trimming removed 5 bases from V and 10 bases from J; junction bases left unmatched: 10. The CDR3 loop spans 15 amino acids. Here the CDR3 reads CASSNMDRAGSPLHF. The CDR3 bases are TGTGCCAGCAGTAATATGGACAGGGCCGGATCACCCCTCCACTTT.

The CDR3 nucleotides read TGTGCCAGCAGTTATCGCGACTCCTACGAGCAGTACTTC. Translating it yields CASSYRDSYEQYF. This chain connects TRBV12-3 or TRBV12-4 to TRBJ2-7, with D hard to call. The CDR3 totals 13 residues. Trimming removed 4 bases at V and 0 bases at J, with 7 bases between.

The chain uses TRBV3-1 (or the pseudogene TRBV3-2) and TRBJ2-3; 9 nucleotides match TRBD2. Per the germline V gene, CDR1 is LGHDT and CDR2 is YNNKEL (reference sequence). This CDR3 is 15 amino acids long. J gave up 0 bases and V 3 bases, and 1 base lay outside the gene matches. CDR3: CASSQRGGSTDTQYF. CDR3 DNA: TGTGCCAGCAGCCAGCGGGGGGGTAGCACAGATACGCAGTATTTT.

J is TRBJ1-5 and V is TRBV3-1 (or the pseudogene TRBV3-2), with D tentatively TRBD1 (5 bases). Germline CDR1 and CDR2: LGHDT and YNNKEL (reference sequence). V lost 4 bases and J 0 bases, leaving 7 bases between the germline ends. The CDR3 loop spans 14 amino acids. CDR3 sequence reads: CASSRDYSNQPQHF. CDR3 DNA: TGTGCCAGCAGCCGGGACTATAGCAATCAGCCCCAGCATTTT.

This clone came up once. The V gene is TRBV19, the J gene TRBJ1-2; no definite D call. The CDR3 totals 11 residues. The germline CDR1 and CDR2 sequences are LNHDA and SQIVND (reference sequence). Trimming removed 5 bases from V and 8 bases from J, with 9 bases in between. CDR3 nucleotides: TGTGCCAGTAGTCGAGGGCGAGGCTACACCTTC. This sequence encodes CASSRGRGYTF. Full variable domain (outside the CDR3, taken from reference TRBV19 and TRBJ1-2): DGGITQSPKYLFRKEGQNVTLSCEQNLNHDAMYWYRQDPGQGLRLIYYSQIVNDFQKGDIAEGYSVSREKKESFPLTVTSAQKNPTAFYLCASSRGRGYTFGSGTRLTVV.

The CDR3: CASTLLGRADYYGYTF. As DNA, the CDR3 is TGTGCCAGCACCCTCTTAGGCCGTGCAGACTACTATGGCTACACCTTC. The gene calls are TRBV7-2 and TRBJ1-2, with D uncertain. V lost 7 bases to trimming and J lost 3 bases, with 21 bases between them. Germline CDR1 is SGHTA and CDR2 is FQGNSA. The CDR3 runs 16 residues.

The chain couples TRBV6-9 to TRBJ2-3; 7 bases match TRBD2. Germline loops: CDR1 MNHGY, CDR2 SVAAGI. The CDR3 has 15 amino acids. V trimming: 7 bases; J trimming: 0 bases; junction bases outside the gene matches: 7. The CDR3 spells CASIGGDRSTDTQYF. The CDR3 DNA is TGTGCCAGCATTGGGGGGGATAGGAGCACAGATACGCAGTATTTT.